The clone carrying this TCR beta chain was counted many times. Its antigen is still unknown. TCRdb called the reads again in MiXCR, with one record for every CDR3 protein. The sample includes 250,000 to 350,000 distinct CDR3 sequences, 20% to 30% of them seen just once. These data originate in a study of T cell repertoires in cytomegalovirus infection. Study results and limitations: CMV-specific HLA-C-restricted TCR beta clonotypes dominated the ex vivo response.

Trimming cost V 3 bases and J 1 base; bases outside gene matches: 3. The germline CDR1 and CDR2 sequences are MDHEN and SYDVKM. This CDR3 is built from 15 residues. The rearrangement uses TRBV28 and TRBJ1-5; 7 bases are shared with TRBD1. The sequenced material came from PBMCs. The origin of this receptor is a human donor in good health (CMV status not recorded). Some clones in this sample may be carry-over from other donors' samples. This chain's CDR3 is CASSFGGQSNQPQHF. The CDR3 DNA sequence: TGTGCCAGCAGTTTTGGGGGACAGAGCAATCAGCCCCAGCATTTT.